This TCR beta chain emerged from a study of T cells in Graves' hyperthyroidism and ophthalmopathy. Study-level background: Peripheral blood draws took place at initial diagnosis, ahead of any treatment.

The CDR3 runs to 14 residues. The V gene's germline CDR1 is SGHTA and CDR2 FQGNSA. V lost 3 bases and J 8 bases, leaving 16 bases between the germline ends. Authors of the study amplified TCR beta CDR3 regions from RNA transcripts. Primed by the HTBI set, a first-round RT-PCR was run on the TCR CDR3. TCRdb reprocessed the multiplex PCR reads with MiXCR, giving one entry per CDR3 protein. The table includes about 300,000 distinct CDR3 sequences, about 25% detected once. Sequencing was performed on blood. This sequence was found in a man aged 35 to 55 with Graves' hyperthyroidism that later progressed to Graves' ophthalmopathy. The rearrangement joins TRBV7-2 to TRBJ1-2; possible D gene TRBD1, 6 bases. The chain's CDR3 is CASSFTRGNSGYTF. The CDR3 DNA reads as TGTGCCAGCAGCTTTACCAGGGGAAATAGCGGCTACACCTTC.